This TCR beta chain comes out of a study of metastatic and nonmetastatic thyroid tumors. About the research overall: Repertoires from malignant and benign thyroid patients were compared across blood and tumor or nodule tissue.

This clone was observed many times. Its antigen is currently unknown. Under the authors' procedure: Using the CDR3 differences seen across clinicopathological groups, the authors built a distant-metastasis classifier for papillary thyroid cancer, which was meant to discriminate distant-metastatic patients. TCRdb redid the clone calls on the PCR reads using MiXCR. TCRdb's processing, not the authors' own work, is the source of the V and J calls. Among about 53,000 clones listed, 20% were seen once. The germline V and J ends were trimmed by 0 bases and 4 bases, with 12 bases remaining between them. Germline CDR1 reads ENHRY; CDR2 reads SYGVKD. The CDR3 spans 15 residues. Thyroid surgery had not been preceded by any treatment in any patient. Study-level results: In blood and tumor, TCR beta diversity was reportedly significantly higher in malignant thyroid tumors than in benign nodules.

This rearrangement joins TRBV10-3 to TRBJ1-1, with D possibly being TRBD1 (6 bases). Material: blood. This TCR was sampled from a female donor with papillary thyroid cancer or a benign thyroid nodule (not recorded which). Some clones in this sample may be carry-over from other donors' samples. The CDR3 nucleotides read TGTGCCATCAGTGAGTCGGGGGGCGGGAGCACTGAAGCTTTCTTT. Its translation: CAISESGGGSTEAFF.